The rows below give T cell receptor beta chains drawn from one sample of a study of STAT5B mutations in CD4+ large granular lymphocyte leukemia. The method was immunoSEQ multiplex PCR; TCRdb's version includes in-frame clones alone and lacks a portion of them. The sample has some 33,000 clones, approximately 74% seen once. The specimen sequenced was CD4+ T cells from blood buffy coats. The source is a human donor in good health. CDR3s include the opening cysteine and the closing phenylalanine or tryptophan. A D gene is named only where the DNA matches it firmly. Not every row has a clone size; where given, it reads once, few, many or a size class.

size: few; D: NA; V: TRBV6-6; J: TRBJ2-7; CDR3: CASSYWTEGSYEQYF; DNA: TGTGCCAGCAGTTACTGGACAGAAGGTTCCTACGAGCAGTACTTC
size: few; D: NA; V: TRBV13; J: TRBJ2-6; CDR3: CASSLGHRAGANVLTF; DNA: TGTGCCAGCAGCTTAGGCCATAGGGCTGGGGCCAACGTCCTGACTTTC
size: once; D: NA; V: TRBV25-1; J: TRBJ2-3; CDR3: CASSSPISRYSAQYF; DNA: TGTGCCAGCAGCTCCCCTATTTCACGGTATTCAGCGCAGTATTTT
size: NA; D: TRBD2; V: TRBV7-3; J: TRBJ2-1; CDR3: CASSADPGLAVNEQFF; DNA: TGTGCCAGCAGCGCAGACCCGGGACTAGCGGTAAATGAGCAGTTCTTC
size: few; D: NA; V: TRBV9; J: TRBJ1-5; CDR3: CASSVGPDSNQPQHF; DNA: TGTGCCAGCAGCGTAGGCCCCGATAGCAATCAGCCCCAGCATTTT
size: NA; D: NA; V: TRBV30; J: TRBJ1-6; CDR3: CAWSAGIEFTLHF; DNA: TGCGCCTGGAGTGCGGGCATAGAATTCACCCTCCACTTT
size: NA; D: NA; V: TRBV19; J: TRBJ1-2; CDR3: CASSEHAGTGYGYTF; DNA: TGTGCCAGTAGTGAGCATGCCGGGACGGGCTATGGCTACACCTTC
size: NA; D: NA; V: TRBV5-4; J: TRBJ2-1; CDR3: CASSSRPVKSNEQFF; DNA: TGTGCCAGCAGCTCCCGCCCCGTCAAAAGCAATGAGCAGTTCTTC
size: once; D: NA; V: TRBV29-1; J: TRBJ1-3; CDR3: CSVGREKSGNTIYF; DNA: TGCAGCGTTGGGAGAGAAAAATCTGGAAACACCATATATTTT
size: NA; D: NA; V: TRBV11-3; J: TRBJ1-1; CDR3: CASSAAGIYTEAFF; DNA: TGTGCCAGCAGCGCGGCGGGTATCTACACTGAAGCTTTCTTT
size: NA; D: TRBD1; V: TRBV4-3; J: TRBJ1-1; CDR3: CASSQVTGGTEAFF; DNA: TGCGCCAGCAGCCAAGTGACAGGGGGAACTGAAGCTTTCTTT
size: NA; D: TRBD2; V: TRBV5-1; J: TRBJ2-2; CDR3: CASSLGLAENTGELFF; DNA: TGCGCCAGCAGCTTAGGACTAGCCGAAAACACCGGGGAGCTGTTTTTT
size: NA; D: NA; V: TRBV7-9; J: TRBJ2-1; CDR3: CASSRQASSYNEQFF; DNA: TGTGCCAGCAGCAGGCAGGCGAGCTCCTACAATGAGCAGTTCTTC
size: NA; D: TRBD2; V: TRBV23-1; J: TRBJ2-7; CDR3: CASSQSGAGLAETYEQYF; DNA: TGCGCCAGCAGTCAATCAGGGGCGGGACTAGCGGAAACCTACGAGCAGTACTTC
size: once; D: TRBD2; V: TRBV12-5; J: TRBJ2-3; CDR3: CASGLRRGGPDTQYF; DNA: TGTGCTAGTGGTTTGCGGCGGGGGGGCCCCGATACGCAGTATTTT
size: NA; D: TRBD1; V: TRBV29-1; J: TRBJ2-7; CDR3: CSVGGQGLLQYF; DNA: TGCAGCGTCGGAGGACAGGGGCTGTTGCAGTACTTC
size: NA; D: TRBD1; V: TRBV6-5; J: TRBJ1-3; CDR3: CASSSRTGLGNTIYF; DNA: TGTGCCAGCAGTTCTCGGACAGGGCTAGGAAACACCATATATTTT
size: NA; D: TRBD1; V: TRBV6-6; J: TRBJ1-4; CDR3: CASKSRQGIGEKLFF; DNA: TGTGCCAGCAAAAGCAGACAGGGGATCGGTGAAAAACTGTTTTTT
size: NA; D: TRBD1; V: TRBV2; J: TRBJ1-5; CDR3: CASSEDGQGYQPQHF; DNA: TGTGCCAGCAGTGAAGACGGACAGGGGTATCAGCCCCAGCATTTT
size: NA; D: NA; V: TRBV19; J: TRBJ2-7; CDR3: CASSRSIPEDEQYF; DNA: TGTGCCAGTAGTAGGTCTATCCCCGAGGACGAGCAGTACTTC
size: once; D: TRBD1; V: TRBV5-6; J: TRBJ1-2; CDR3: CASTTGTGEYYGYTF; DNA: TGTGCCAGCACCACCGGGACAGGGGAATACTATGGCTACACCTTC
size: NA; D: TRBD2; V: TRBV7-8; J: TRBJ2-7; CDR3: CASTTIGTSTEQYF; DNA: TGTGCCAGCACTACCATCGGGACTAGCACCGAGCAGTACTTC
size: NA; D: NA; V: TRBV5-5; J: TRBJ1-5; CDR3: CASSPPGSNQPQHF; DNA: TGTGCCAGCAGCCCGCCTGGGAGCAATCAGCCCCAGCATTTT
size: NA; D: NA; V: TRBV6-5; J: TRBJ1-5; CDR3: CASSYTGNQPQHF; DNA: TGTGCCAGCAGTTACACGGGGAATCAGCCCCAGCATTTT
size: NA; D: NA; V: TRBV5-6; J: TRBJ2-7; CDR3: CASSANMVTYEQYF; DNA: TGTGCCAGCAGCGCAAACATGGTAACCTACGAGCAGTACTTC
size: NA; D: NA; V: TRBV7-3; J: TRBJ2-5; CDR3: CASSRTGFGETQYF; DNA: TGTGCCAGCAGCCGCACGGGATTCGGGGAGACCCAGTACTTC
size: few; D: TRBD2; V: TRBV7-6; J: TRBJ2-2; CDR3: CASSLTGLAGDSGELFF; DNA: TGTGCCAGCAGCTTAACCGGACTAGCGGGCGATTCCGGGGAGCTGTTTTTT
size: NA; D: NA; V: TRBV2; J: TRBJ1-3; CDR3: CASSERPMISGNTIYF; DNA: TGTGCCAGCAGTGAACGGCCAATGATCTCTGGAAACACCATATATTTT
size: NA; D: TRBD1; V: TRBV11-3; J: TRBJ2-2; CDR3: CASSLGGQDRELFF; DNA: TGTGCCAGCAGCTTAGGGGGACAGGACCGGGAGCTGTTTTTT
size: NA; D: TRBD2; V: TRBV30; J: TRBJ2-3; CDR3: CAQNPGLAGLGTQYF; DNA: TGTGCTCAAAACCCTGGCCTAGCGGGCCTTGGTACGCAGTATTTT
size: NA; D: NA; V: TRBV5-6; J: TRBJ2-7; CDR3: CASSLVSGGVGEQYF; DNA: TGTGCCAGCAGCTTGGTTAGTGGGGGTGTAGGGGAGCAGTACTTC
size: NA; D: NA; V: TRBV4-2; J: TRBJ1-5; CDR3: CASSQEGGNYQPQHF; DNA: TGTGCCAGCAGCCAAGAGGGGGGTAATTATCAGCCCCAGCATTTT
size: NA; D: TRBD2; V: TRBV25-1; J: TRBJ2-1; CDR3: CASSSSLGGGAGNEQFF; DNA: TGTGCCAGCAGTTCATCACTAGGCGGGGGGGCCGGCAATGAGCAGTTCTTC
size: NA; D: NA; V: TRBV18; J: TRBJ2-1; CDR3: CASSPPISGNEQFF; DNA: TGTGCCAGCTCACCACCGATCAGTGGCAATGAGCAGTTCTTC
size: NA; D: NA; V: TRBV28; J: TRBJ1-2; CDR3: CASSFKQGYTF; DNA: TGTGCCAGCAGTTTCAAACAAGGCTACACCTTC
size: NA; D: NA; V: TRBV2; J: TRBJ1-6; CDR3: CASWGTASSSYNSPLHF; DNA: TGTGCCAGCTGGGGAACAGCTTCGAGCTCCTATAATTCACCCCTCCACTTT
size: NA; D: NA; V: TRBV19; J: TRBJ2-1; CDR3: CASSMFGWRRGYNEQFF; DNA: TGTGCCAGTAGTATGTTTGGTTGGCGGCGGGGTTACAATGAGCAGTTCTTC
size: NA; D: NA; V: TRBV6-5; J: TRBJ2-7; CDR3: CASSYSTDYEQYF; DNA: TGTGCCAGCAGTTACTCGACGGACTACGAGCAGTACTTC
size: few; D: TRBD1; V: TRBV9; J: TRBJ1-2; CDR3: CASSGLKDRGRANYGYTF; DNA: TGTGCCAGCAGCGGTCTCAAGGACAGGGGGAGAGCTAACTATGGCTACACCTTC
size: NA; D: NA; V: TRBV27; J: TRBJ1-5; CDR3: CASSSLSYSNQPQHF; DNA: TGTGCCAGCAGTTCCCTTTCCTATAGCAATCAGCCCCAGCATTTT
size: NA; D: TRBD1; V: TRBV6-1; J: TRBJ1-5; CDR3: CATSDRGHQPQHF; DNA: TGTGCCACCAGCGACAGGGGGCATCAGCCCCAGCATTTT